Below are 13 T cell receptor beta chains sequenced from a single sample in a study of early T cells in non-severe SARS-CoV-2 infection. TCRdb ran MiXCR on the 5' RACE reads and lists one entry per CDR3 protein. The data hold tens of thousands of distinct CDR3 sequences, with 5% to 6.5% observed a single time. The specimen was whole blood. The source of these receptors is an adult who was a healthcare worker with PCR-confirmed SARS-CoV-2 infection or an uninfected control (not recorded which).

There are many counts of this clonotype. The CDR3 region is CATRGGGTGELFF. In DNA, the CDR3 is TGTGCCACCCGAGGCGGGGGCACCGGGGAGCTGTTTTTT. The J gene is TRBJ2-2, the V gene TRBV15; TRBD2 aligns across 7 bases. The CDR3 loop spans 13 amino acids. The V segment lost 8 bases and the J segment 4 bases; nucleotides outside the gene matches: 4. CDR1 and CDR2 (germline): LNHNV, YYDKDF (reference sequence).

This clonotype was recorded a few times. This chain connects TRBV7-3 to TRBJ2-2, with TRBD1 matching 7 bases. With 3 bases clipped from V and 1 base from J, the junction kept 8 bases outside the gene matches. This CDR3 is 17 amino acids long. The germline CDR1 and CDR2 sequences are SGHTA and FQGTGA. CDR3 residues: CASSFFGGQWNTGELFF. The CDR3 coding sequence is TGTGCCAGCAGCTTCTTTGGGGGACAGTGGAACACCGGGGAGCTGTTTTTT. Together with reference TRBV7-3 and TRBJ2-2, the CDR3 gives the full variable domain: GAGVSQTPSNKVTEKGKYVELRCDPISGHTALYWYRQSLGQGPEFLIYFQGTGAADDSGLPNDRFFAVRPEGSVSTLKIQRTERGDSAVYLCASSFFGGQWNTGELFFGEGSRLTVL.

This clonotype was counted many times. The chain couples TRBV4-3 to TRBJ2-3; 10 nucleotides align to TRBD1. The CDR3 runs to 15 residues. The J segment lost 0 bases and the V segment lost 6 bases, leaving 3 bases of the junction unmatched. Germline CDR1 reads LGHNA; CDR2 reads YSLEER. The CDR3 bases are TGCGCCAGCAGTCGGACAGGGGGGAGCACAGATACGCAGTATTTT. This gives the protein CASSRTGGSTDTQYF.

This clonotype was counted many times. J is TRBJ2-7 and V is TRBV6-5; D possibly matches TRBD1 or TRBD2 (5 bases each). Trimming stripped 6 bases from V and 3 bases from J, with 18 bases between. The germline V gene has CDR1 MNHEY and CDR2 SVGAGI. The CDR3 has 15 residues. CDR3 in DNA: TGTGCCAGCAGCCCGGGGACGAACAGTCACTACGAGCAGTACTTC. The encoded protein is CASSPGTNSHYEQYF.

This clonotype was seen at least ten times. For the CDR3, the DNA is TGTGCCAGCAGCGCGGGACAGAGGAACACTGAAGCTTTCTTT. Its translation is CASSAGQRNTEAFF. The chain links TRBV7-2 to TRBJ1-1, with 7 bases fitting TRBD1. CDR3 size: 14 residues. Germline V gene data show CDR1 as SGHTA and CDR2 as FQGNSA. V shed 5 bases, J shed 1 base, and the junction held 4 bases outside the gene matches.

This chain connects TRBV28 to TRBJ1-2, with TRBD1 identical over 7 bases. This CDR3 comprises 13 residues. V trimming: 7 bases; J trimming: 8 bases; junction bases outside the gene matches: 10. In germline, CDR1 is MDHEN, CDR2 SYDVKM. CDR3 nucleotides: TGTGCCAGCACCGGGGGGACAGTCTACGGCTACACCTTC. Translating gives CASTGGTVYGYTF.

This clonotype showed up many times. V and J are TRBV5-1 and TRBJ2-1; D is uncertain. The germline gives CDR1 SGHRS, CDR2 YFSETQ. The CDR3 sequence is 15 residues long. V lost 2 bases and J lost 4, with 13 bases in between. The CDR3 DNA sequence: TGCGCCAGCAGCTTTTTGGCTAGTCAATACAATGAGCAGTTCTTC. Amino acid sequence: CASSFLASQYNEQFF. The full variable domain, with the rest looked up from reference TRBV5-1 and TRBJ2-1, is KAGVTQTPRYLIKTRGQQVTLSCSPISGHRSVSWYQQTPGQGLQFLFEYFSETQRNKGNFPGRFSGRQFSNSRSEMNVSTLELGDSALYLCASSFLASQYNEQFFGPGTRLTVL.

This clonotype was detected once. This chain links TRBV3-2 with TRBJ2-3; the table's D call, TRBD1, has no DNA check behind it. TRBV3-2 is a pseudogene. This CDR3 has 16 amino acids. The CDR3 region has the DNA TGTGCCAGCAGCCAGGCTCCCCGGCGAGGGAGAGATACGCAGTATTTT. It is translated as CASSQAPRRGRDTQYF.

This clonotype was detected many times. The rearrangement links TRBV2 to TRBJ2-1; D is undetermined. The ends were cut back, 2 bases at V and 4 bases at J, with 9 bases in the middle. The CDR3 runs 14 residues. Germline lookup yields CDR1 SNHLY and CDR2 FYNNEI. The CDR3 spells CASSEWVDYNEQFF. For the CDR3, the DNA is TGTGCCAGCAGTGAATGGGTGGATTACAATGAGCAGTTCTTC.

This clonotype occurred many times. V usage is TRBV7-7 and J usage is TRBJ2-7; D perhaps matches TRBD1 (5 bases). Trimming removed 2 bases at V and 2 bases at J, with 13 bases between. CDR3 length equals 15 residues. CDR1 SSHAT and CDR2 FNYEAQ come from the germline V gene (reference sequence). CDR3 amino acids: CASSLQQGRAYEQYF. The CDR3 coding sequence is TGTGCCAGCAGCTTACAGCAGGGCCGTGCCTACGAGCAGTACTTC.

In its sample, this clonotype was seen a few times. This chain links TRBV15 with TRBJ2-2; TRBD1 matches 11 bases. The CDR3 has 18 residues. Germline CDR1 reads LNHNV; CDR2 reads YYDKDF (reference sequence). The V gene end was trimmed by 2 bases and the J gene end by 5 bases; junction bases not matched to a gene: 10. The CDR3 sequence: CATSRPLGQGARTGELFF. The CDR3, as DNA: TGTGCCACCAGCAGACCTCTCGGACAGGGGGCGAGAACCGGGGAGCTGTTTTTT.

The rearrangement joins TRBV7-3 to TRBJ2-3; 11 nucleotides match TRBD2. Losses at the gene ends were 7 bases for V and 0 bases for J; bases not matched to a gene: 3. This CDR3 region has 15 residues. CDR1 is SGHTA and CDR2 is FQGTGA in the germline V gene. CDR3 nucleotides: TGTGCCAGCACGCTAGCGGGAGGAAGCACAGATACGCAGTATTTT. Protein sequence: CASTLAGGSTDTQYF. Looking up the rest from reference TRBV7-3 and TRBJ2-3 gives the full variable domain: GAGVSQTPSNKVTEKGKYVELRCDPISGHTALYWYRQSLGQGPEFLIYFQGTGAADDSGLPNDRFFAVRPEGSVSTLKIQRTERGDSAVYLCASTLAGGSTDTQYFGPGTRLTVL.

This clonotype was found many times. CDR3 residues: CASRGTSGRGEQFF. The DNA of the CDR3 is TGTGCCAGCAGAGGGACTAGCGGGAGGGGTGAGCAGTTCTTC. This chain connects TRBV5-6 to TRBJ2-1, with TRBD2 matching over 16 bases. CDR3 size: 14 residues. Germline loops: CDR1 SGHDT, CDR2 YYEEEE. After removal of 5 bases from V and 9 bases from J, the junction contained 2 bases not matched to a gene.